The T cell receptor (beta chain) described here comes from a study of shared clonotypes between healthy human individuals. Trimming left V 7 bases short and J 0 bases short, with 9 bases between. Germline loops: CDR1 MNHEY, CDR2 SVGAGI. CDR3 length: 14 amino acids. Study processing details: ImmunoSEQ only sent back junction sequences with no quality scores, so filtering was done differently. Clones were read by immunoSEQ multiplex PCR, and TCRdb kept only the in-frame ones, dropping some. For V, J and clone size, that table is used; D and trimming come from the DNA. The sample shows about 680,000 clones, 73% of them seen only once.

The chain employs TRBV6-5 and TRBJ1-4; D gene unclear. This clonotype was sampled from a woman aged 30 to 39 in good health. Sequencing was performed on memory CD4+ T cells sorted from blood. Subset given: CD45RA-negative fraction. The CDR3 DNA follows: TGTGCCAGCACCGAGCGGGCAACTAATGAAAAACTGTTTTTT. As protein: CASTERATNEKLFF.